Listed below are T cell receptor beta chains from one sample, sequenced in a study of blood T cell repertoires in COVID-19. Libraries were prepared by immunoSEQ multiplex PCR; TCRdb keeps only in-frame clonotypes and omits some of them. In the table there are hundreds of thousands of clones, about three quarters of which are singletons. Sequencing used peripheral blood. These receptors were obtained from a woman aged 80 or over with acute or convalescent COVID-19. CDR3s include the opening cysteine and the closing phenylalanine or tryptophan. D genes are given only for firm matches. The listing skips clone size in some rows; elsewhere it reads once, few, many or a size class.

>TRBJ2-5|-|-|TRBV5-1
CASSLAGHETQYF
TGCGCCAGCAGCTTGGCCGGTCATGAGACCCAGTACTTC
>TRBJ2-7|many|-|TRBV3-1/TRBV3-2
CASSQARSSKYF
TGTGCCAGCAGCCAAGCACGCAGTAGCAAGTACTTC
>TRBJ2-3|few|-|TRBV11-2
CASSLGTSTDTQYF
TGTGCCAGCAGCTTAGGGACTTCCACAGATACGCAGTATTTT
>TRBJ2-2|few|-|TRBV6-4
CASTHRGGGTGELFF
TGTGCCAGCACCCACCGTGGAGGCGGCACCGGGGAGCTGTTTTTT
>TRBJ1-2|-|TRBD1|TRBV29-1
CSVGKAGTGYNYGYTF
TGCAGCGTTGGAAAAGCAGGGACAGGGTATAACTATGGCTACACCTTC
>TRBJ1-4|few|-|TRBV25-1
CASSVDLKLFF
TGTGCCAGCAGTGTAGACTTAAAACTGTTTTTT
>TRBJ2-2|-|TRBD2|TRBV3-1/TRBV3-2
CASSQDPPASGRVTGELFF
TGTGCCAGCAGCCAAGACCCCCCCGCTAGCGGGAGGGTGACCGGGGAGCTGTTTTTT
>TRBJ1-5|-|-|TRBV12-5
CASGSSGAISNQPQHF
TGTGCTAGTGGTTCCAGCGGGGCGATTAGCAATCAGCCCCAGCATTTT
>TRBJ1-1|-|-|TRBV11-2
CASSLNSMNTEAFF
TGTGCCAGCAGCTTAAACAGCATGAACACTGAAGCTTTCTTT
>TRBJ1-4|-|-|TRBV11-2
CASSRPLPTGGEKLFF
TGTGCCAGCAGCCGACCCCTACCTACCGGAGGTGAAAAACTGTTTTTT
>TRBJ1-1|-|TRBD1|TRBV5-4
CASSPRQGAVGSTEAFF
TGTGCCAGCAGCCCGCGACAGGGGGCCGTGGGAAGCACTGAAGCTTTCTTT
>TRBJ2-1|once|TRBD2|TRBV5-1
CASSSFGLASNEQFF
TGCGCCAGCAGCAGCTTCGGACTAGCCTCAAATGAGCAGTTCTTC
>TRBJ2-7|-|-|TRBV5-1
CASSLMTPSYEQYF
TGCGCCAGCAGCTTGATGACACCTTCCTACGAGCAGTACTTC
>TRBJ2-7|-|TRBD2|TRBV3-1/TRBV3-2
CASSQYPGTTEQYF
TGTGCCAGCAGCCAATATCCCGGGACTACGGAGCAGTACTTC
>TRBJ1-4|-|-|TRBV11-2
CASSLDGEKLFF
TGTGCCAGCAGCTTAGACGGTGAAAAACTGTTTTTT
>TRBJ2-3|-|-|TRBV9
CASSVVGLALDTQYF
TGTGCCAGCAGCGTAGTCGGGCTAGCGTTAGATACGCAGTATTTT
>TRBJ2-1|-|TRBD2|TRBV28
CASQSSGVYNEQFF
TGTGCCAGCCAGTCTAGCGGAGTATACAATGAGCAGTTCTTC
>TRBJ1-4|-|-|TRBV28
CASGGGTNEKLFF
TGTGCCAGCGGGGGAGGGACAAATGAAAAACTGTTTTTT
>TRBJ1-5|-|TRBD1|TRBV5-1
CASSSGTGSSNQPQHF
TGCGCCAGCAGCTCCGGGACAGGGAGTAGCAATCAGCCCCAGCATTTT
>TRBJ2-3|-|-|TRBV12-5
CASGLDRSTDTQYF
TGTGCTAGTGGTTTGGACAGAAGCACAGATACGCAGTATTTT
>TRBJ2-5|-|TRBD2|TRBV25-1
CASSEWLAGLGSQETQYF
TGTGCCAGCAGTGAATGGCTAGCGGGGTTGGGTTCCCAAGAGACCCAGTACTTC
>TRBJ2-5|-|TRBD2|TRBV3-1/TRBV3-2
CASSEGRRSGGGETQYF
TGTGCCAGCAGCGAAGGCCGTCGTAGCGGGGGAGGGGAGACCCAGTACTTC
>TRBJ1-4|-|TRBD1|TRBV7-9
CASSNQGAGEVEKLFF
TGTGCCAGCAGCAACCAGGGGGCAGGGGAGGTGGAAAAACTGTTTTTT
>TRBJ2-1|once|TRBD2|TRBV10-3
CAISEDGLAGRHEQFF
TGTGCCATCAGTGAGGACGGACTAGCGGGGAGGCATGAGCAGTTCTTC
>TRBJ2-7|-|TRBD1|TRBV5-1
CASSLEQGRYEQYF
TGCGCCAGCAGCTTGGAACAGGGGCGCTACGAGCAGTACTTC
>TRBJ2-1|-|TRBD2|TRBV27
CASGYGGRGSLSEQFF
TGTGCCAGCGGATACGGAGGCCGCGGGAGTCTTAGTGAGCAGTTCTTC
>TRBJ1-4|-|-|TRBV3-1/TRBV3-2
CASSQVGREGEKLFF
TGTGCCAGCAGCCAAGTGGGCAGGGAGGGTGAAAAACTGTTTTTT
>TRBJ1-1|once|TRBD1|TRBV5-1
CASSQQGGNTEAFF
TGCGCCAGCAGCCAACAGGGGGGTAATACTGAAGCTTTCTTT
>TRBJ2-5|-|TRBD2|TRBV7-9
CASSLGGLASQETQYF
TGTGCCAGCAGCTTAGGGGGACTAGCGTCTCAAGAGACCCAGTACTTC
>TRBJ1-1|few|-|TRBV19
CASSFHEAQAFF
TGTGCCAGTAGTTTCCACGAGGCACAAGCTTTCTTT
>TRBJ1-4|few|-|TRBV2
CASGTGMVSEKLFF
TGTGCCAGCGGAACAGGCATGGTATCGGAAAAACTGTTTTTT
>TRBJ1-2|-|TRBD1|TRBV3-1/TRBV3-2
CASSQGQVYGYTF
TGTGCCAGCAGCCAGGGACAGGTCTATGGCTACACCTTC
>TRBJ2-7|few|TRBD1|TRBV6-5
CASSYSSGTVHEQYF
TGTGCCAGCAGTTACTCCTCCGGGACAGTCCACGAGCAGTACTTC
>TRBJ1-1|-|TRBD1|TRBV7-2
CASSLGTGIMNTEAFF
TGTGCCAGCAGCTTAGGGACAGGGATCATGAACACTGAAGCTTTCTTT
>TRBJ1-2|-|TRBD1|TRBV18
CASSPSDRGGNGYTF
TGTGCCAGCTCACCCTCGGACAGGGGAGGGAATGGCTACACCTTC
>TRBJ2-7|-|TRBD1|TRBV2
CASSLGQGGFYEQYF
TGTGCCAGCAGTTTAGGACAGGGTGGGTTCTACGAGCAGTACTTC
>TRBJ1-2|few|-|TRBV18
CASSPEGYYGYTF
TGTGCCAGCTCACCAGAGGGCTACTATGGCTACACCTTC
>TRBJ2-1|-|-|TRBV13
CASSWRGLHEQFF
TGTGCCAGCAGCTGGCGGGGGCTCCATGAGCAGTTCTTC
>TRBJ1-5|many|-|TRBV15
CATSRDRTTSHQPQHF
TGTGCCACCAGCAGAGATCGAACAACATCCCATCAGCCCCAGCATTTT
>TRBJ2-2|-|TRBD2|TRBV5-1
CASSLVPSGIYTGELFF
TGCGCCAGCAGCTTGGTGCCTAGCGGGATATACACCGGGGAGCTGTTTTTT
>TRBJ1-5|-|-|TRBV18
CASSSDRNQPQHF
TGTGCCAGCTCATCCGACAGAAATCAGCCCCAGCATTTT
>TRBJ2-2|-|-|TRBV27
CASRRAYHTGELFF
TGTGCCAGCAGGAGGGCTTATCACACCGGGGAGCTGTTTTTT
>TRBJ2-7|-|-|TRBV18
CASSDSSYEQYF
TGTGCCAGCTCAGACTCCTCCTACGAGCAGTACTTC
>TRBJ2-2|-|-|TRBV11-3
CASSPPRLVWANTGELFF
TGTGCCAGCAGCCCCCCCCGACTAGTCTGGGCGAACACCGGGGAGCTGTTTTTT
>TRBJ2-3|-|-|TRBV1
CTSSQDGTSGITDTQYF
TGCACCAGCAGCCAAGATGGGACTAGCGGAATCACAGATACGCAGTATTTT
>TRBJ2-3|-|-|TRBV27
CASSLRASEGTDTQYF
TGTGCCAGCAGTTTAAGGGCTAGCGAAGGCACAGATACGCAGTATTTT
>TRBJ1-2|-|TRBD1|TRBV12-3/TRBV12-4
CASSTGTAYGYTF
TGTGCCAGCAGCACCGGGACAGCCTATGGCTACACCTTC
>TRBJ1-1|once|TRBD1|TRBV2
CASSRRDRNTEAFF
TGTGCCAGCAGCCGCCGGGACAGGAACACTGAAGCTTTCTTT
>TRBJ1-1|-|TRBD1|TRBV28
CASSLTGTGKPEAFF
TGTGCCAGCAGTTTGACCGGGACAGGGAAGCCTGAAGCTTTCTTT
>TRBJ2-1|-|TRBD2|TRBV6-2/TRBV6-3
CASSPRGGRLAGRGWQFF
TGTGCCAGCAGTCCGCGGGGGGGGAGACTAGCGGGACGGGGCTGGCAGTTCTTC
>TRBJ2-3|few|-|TRBV6-2/TRBV6-3
CASSFRDTQYF
TGTGCCAGCAGTTTCCGAGATACGCAGTATTTT
>TRBJ1-2|few|TRBD1|TRBV2
CASSGTASNYGYTF
TGTGCCAGCTCAGGGACAGCTTCTAACTATGGCTACACCTTC
>TRBJ2-2|-|TRBD2|TRBV2
CASSESSGLVAGELFF
TGTGCCAGCAGTGAATCCTCGGGACTAGTCGCCGGGGAGCTGTTTTTT
>TRBJ2-3|-|TRBD2|TRBV7-2
CASSSRASGGRGGTDTQYF
TGTGCCAGCAGCTCCCGGGCTAGCGGGGGGAGAGGAGGCACAGATACGCAGTATTTT
>TRBJ2-7|-|-|TRBV6-6
CASSSTGSYEQYF
TGTGCCAGCAGCTCGACAGGATCCTACGAGCAGTACTTC